These 26 T cell receptor beta chains came from one sample sequenced in a study of shared T cell receptors in the human thymus. Libraries were prepared by immunoSEQ multiplex PCR; TCRdb keeps only in-frame clonotypes and omits some of them. The sample yields 720,000 or so clones, 70% to 90% seen once. Another study also made use of these data, one on human thymus T cells.

Sequencing was performed on thymocytes. Source of these receptors: a girl under two years old with a congenital heart defect.

The J gene is TRBJ1-6, the V gene TRBV6-5; TRBD1 agrees at 7 bases. The CDR3 extends over 14 amino acids. Trimming cost V 7 bases and J 10 bases; bases outside gene matches: 10. The germline gives CDR1 MNHEY, CDR2 SVGAGI. The CDR3 protein is CASTSTGRGSPLHF. The CDR3 region has the DNA TGTGCCAGCACCTCGACAGGGCGAGGGTCACCCCTCCACTTT.

V usage is TRBV7-9 and J usage is TRBJ2-1; D is unresolved. V shed 3 bases and J shed 5 bases, with 17 bases lying between them. Per the germline V gene, CDR1 is SEHNR and CDR2 is FQNEAQ (reference sequence). The CDR3 spans 16 residues. CDR3 sequence (DNA): TGTGCCAGCAGCTTCCTCCTAGGATTTTTAGACAATGAGCAGTTCTTC. Translated, it gives CASSFLLGFLDNEQFF.

The chain recombines TRBV7-3 with TRBJ2-2; D may be TRBD1 (6 bases). There are 15 residues in the CDR3. Germline V gene sequence: CDR1 SGHTA, CDR2 FQGTGA. V was cut by 6 bases and J by 3 bases, with 14 bases left in between. CDR3 in DNA: TGTGCCAGCAGTTTTGGACAGCCCTACACCGGGGAGCTGTTTTTT. It encodes CASSFGQPYTGELFF.

The V gene is TRBV28, the J gene TRBJ1-5; 10 bases align to TRBD1. The CDR3 has 20 amino acids. CDR1 and CDR2 (germline): MDHEN, SYDVKM. The V and J ends lost 5 bases and 1 base, in that order; junction bases with no gene match: 17. The CDR3 DNA sequence: TGTGCCAGCAGTCCAAAACGACAGGGGGCGCCTCAGGAGAGCAATCAGCCCCAGCATTTT. Its translation is CASSPKRQGAPQESNQPQHF.

The chain links TRBV28 to TRBJ1-1; no reliable D call. CDR1 is MDHEN and CDR2 is SYDVKM in the germline V gene. This CDR3 is built from 14 residues. V was clipped by 3 bases and J by 11 bases, with 19 bases between them. The CDR3 nucleotides are TGTGCCAGCAGTTTGCGTGAGGTCTCCCTTCGGGCTTTCTTT. It specifies CASSLREVSLRAFF.

The V call is TRBV2, the J call TRBJ2-1, with TRBD2 matching 7 bases. The V gene end was trimmed by 7 bases and the J gene end by 7 bases; junction bases not matched to a gene: 10. The CDR3 spans 14 residues. The germline gives CDR1 SNHLY, CDR2 FYNNEI. The DNA of the CDR3 is TGTGCCAGCACCGACCCACTAGCGCAAAATGAGCAGTTCTTC. Amino acids: CASTDPLAQNEQFF.

The V call is TRBV5-8, the J call TRBJ2-7, with 9 bases matching TRBD2. This CDR3 region has 17 residues. The germline V gene encodes CDR1 SGHTS and CDR2 YDEGEE. Trimming took 3 bases from V and 3 from J; bases not matched to a gene: 13. CDR3 sequence (DNA): TGTGCCAGCAGCTCACAACCACCGGGACTAGCACACTACGAGCAGTACTTC. This encodes CASSSQPPGLAHYEQYF.

The gene calls are TRBV25-1 and TRBJ1-1; the D gene is possibly TRBD1 (6 bases). CDR3 length equals 16 residues. The V gene lost 6 bases and the J gene lost 7 bases, with 24 bases spanning the gap. From germline, CDR1 is MGHDK and CDR2 SYGVNS. The CDR3 sequence: CASSRGGGSDVVEAFF. In DNA, the CDR3 is TGTGCCAGCAGCCGGGGGGGCGGCAGCGACGTGGTTGAAGCTTTCTTT.

As DNA, the CDR3 is TGTGCCAGCAGCGAGGACAGGGGCACTACTCATTCACCCCTCCACTTT. Its translation: CASSEDRGTTHSPLHF. The genes are TRBV7-2 and TRBJ1-6, with 9 bases that match TRBD1. Trimming removed 5 bases from V and 8 bases from J; junction bases left unmatched: 10. From germline, CDR1 is SGHTA and CDR2 FQGNSA. CDR3 length equals 16 residues.

The V gene is TRBV9, the J gene TRBJ1-1; a possible D gene is TRBD1 (5 bases). V was pared by 2 bases and J by 0 bases, with 14 bases between. The germline V gene encodes CDR1 SGDLS and CDR2 YYNGEE. This CDR3 is 16 amino acids long. This CDR3 is CASSVLPGPMNTEAFF. DNA for the CDR3: TGTGCCAGCAGCGTTCTTCCAGGGCCCATGAACACTGAAGCTTTCTTT.

This chain joins TRBV5-1 and TRBJ1-1; no firm D call. The CDR3 covers 17 residues. CDR1 SGHRS and CDR2 YFSETQ come from the germline V gene. Trimming removed 2 bases at V and 1 base at J, with 18 bases between. This CDR3 reads CASSLRGKNGENTEAFF. The DNA of the CDR3 is TGCGCCAGCAGCTTACGAGGGAAGAACGGGGAGAACACTGAAGCTTTCTTT.

This chain uses TRBV15 with TRBJ1-4; 7 bases map to TRBD1. Looked up from germline, CDR1 is LNHNV and CDR2 is YYDKDF (reference sequence). Trimming took 0 bases from V and 5 from J; bases not matched to a gene: 12. CDR3 length: 18 residues. The CDR3 here is CATSRDPGTDGGNEKLFF. The CDR3 coding sequence is TGTGCCACCAGCAGAGATCCGGGGACAGACGGGGGAAATGAAAAACTGTTTTTT. Supplemented by reference TRBV15 and TRBJ1-4, the full variable domain reads DAMVIQNPRYQVTQFGKPVTLSCSQTLNHNVMYWYQQKSSQAPKLLFHYYDKDFNNEADTPDNFQSRRPNTSFCFLDIRSPGLGDTAMYLCATSRDPGTDGGNEKLFFGSGTQLSVL.

CDR3: CASIRDRGDTEAFF. CDR3 in DNA: TGTGCCAGCATCCGGGACAGGGGAGATACTGAAGCTTTCTTT. The chain recombines TRBV5-5 with TRBJ1-1; TRBD1 agrees at 10 bases. J was trimmed by 5 bases and V by 6 bases; bases with no gene match: 7. The CDR3 consists of 14 residues. Germline V gene sequence: CDR1 SGHKS, CDR2 YYEKEE (reference sequence).

This clone was detected only a few times. This chain links TRBV28 with TRBJ2-7; the match to TRBD2 covers 14 bases. Germline-derived CDR1 and CDR2 are MDHEN and SYDVKM. Trimming cost V 6 bases and J 0 bases; bases outside gene matches: 22. CDR3 length equals 22 residues. The CDR3 is CASRDRTGRAGLAGVSSYEQYF. CDR3 DNA: TGTGCCAGCAGGGATAGAACAGGCAGGGCGGGACTAGCGGGGGTTAGCTCCTACGAGCAGTACTTC.

This clone was seen only once. In DNA, the CDR3 is TGCGCCAGCAGGAGACAGGGGGCCCATCCTTACACAGATACGCAGTATTTT. Encoded protein: CASRRQGAHPYTDTQYF. The chain combines TRBV4-3 with TRBJ2-3; 10 nucleotides line up with TRBD1. The CDR3 spans 17 residues. The trim removed 6 bases at V and 2 bases at J, leaving 11 bases unmatched. Looked up from germline, CDR1 is LGHNA and CDR2 is YSLEER.

V usage is TRBV5-4 and J usage is TRBJ1-3; possibly TRBD1 for D (5 bases). Germline CDR1 and CDR2: SGHNT and YYREEE (reference sequence). There are 15 residues in the CDR3. V was shortened by 6 bases and J by 1 base, with 14 bases between the two germline ends. The CDR3 sequence is CASTEKGLSGNTIYF. As DNA, the CDR3 is TGTGCCAGCACCGAGAAGGGGTTATCTGGAAACACCATATATTTT.

The table lists this clone with a count of one. Here the CDR3 reads CSVEEWGTGNTEAFF. The CDR3 nucleotides read TGCAGCGTTGAAGAGTGGGGTACAGGGAACACTGAAGCTTTCTTT. The genes are TRBV29-1 and TRBJ1-1; possibly TRBD1 for D (5 bases). CDR3 size: 15 residues. The V gene's germline CDR1 is SQVTM and CDR2 ANQGSEA. V lost 0 bases and J 1 base, leaving 12 bases between the germline ends.

With respect to this clone: At one of its ends the junction is not consistent with the germline gene, which may arise from a read error. The same CDR3 is also encoded by other DNA sequences in this sample. The chain recombines TRBV30 with TRBJ1-6, with a possible D match to TRBD1 (5 bases). Germline CDR1 reads GTSNPN; CDR2 reads SVGIG (reference sequence). This CDR3 region has 14 residues. CDR3 bases: TGTGCCTCGACTTCCAGACAGAATAATTCCCCCCTCCACTTT. Amino acid sequence: CASTSRQNNSPLHF.

The rearrangement joins TRBV10-3 to TRBJ1-6; 7 bases agree with TRBD1. Per germline, CDR1 ENHRY and CDR2 SYGVKD. J was trimmed by 0 bases and V by 5 bases; bases with no gene match: 22. The length of the CDR3 is 22 residues. CDR3 protein: CAISPSLASRDRKSSYNSPLHF. The DNA for the CDR3 is TGTGCCATCAGTCCCTCTTTGGCGAGCCGGGACAGAAAGAGCTCCTATAATTCACCCCTCCACTTT.

V usage is TRBV7-2 and J usage is TRBJ1-3, with a possible D match to TRBD1 (6 bases). From germline, CDR1 is SGHTA and CDR2 FQGNSA. The CDR3 has 18 amino acids. V was shortened by 0 bases and J by 1 base, with 16 bases between the two germline ends. As DNA, the CDR3 is TGTGCCAGCAGCTTAGCGACTGGGCGGGGGGCGTCTGGAAACACCATATATTTT. Translating it yields CASSLATGRGASGNTIYF.

This clone was found a few times. This chain links TRBV2 with TRBJ2-3; D might be TRBD2 (7 bases). CDR3 length equals 17 residues. V gave up 1 base and J gave up 2 bases, with 16 bases separating them. CDR1 and CDR2 from the germline V gene are SNHLY and FYNNEI. The CDR3 bases are TGTGCCAGCAGTGAAGGGTCTGCGGGGGCCTCCACAGATACGCAGTATTTT. Translation: CASSEGSAGASTDTQYF.

V gene TRBV6-5 combines with J gene TRBJ2-3; the D is unclear. The germline gives CDR1 MNHEY, CDR2 SVGAGI. CDR3 length: 13 amino acids. Trimming removed 2 bases at V and 3 bases at J, with 6 bases between. This CDR3 reads CASSYIGTDTQYF. CDR3 bases: TGTGCCAGCAGTTACATCGGGACAGATACGCAGTATTTT.

The chain couples TRBV2 to TRBJ1-2, with 10 bases that match TRBD1. CDR1 SNHLY and CDR2 FYNNEI come from the germline V gene. The V gene end was trimmed by 6 bases and the J gene end by 2 bases; junction bases not matched to a gene: 6. The CDR3 is 15 amino acids. The CDR3 sequence is CASRGQGWANYGYTF. CDR3 DNA: TGTGCCAGCAGGGGACAGGGGTGGGCGAACTATGGCTACACCTTC.

This rearrangement joins TRBV5-6 to TRBJ1-6; unclear D gene. Trimming took 0 bases from V and 10 from J, leaving 11 bases between them. The V gene's germline CDR1 is SGHDT and CDR2 YYEEEE. This CDR3 region has 14 residues. This CDR3 is CASSLAAGLSPLHF. DNA for the CDR3: TGTGCCAGCAGCTTGGCTGCGGGTCTCTCACCCCTCCACTTT.

V usage is TRBV19 and J usage is TRBJ1-5; TRBD1 aligns across 7 bases. The length of the CDR3 is 14 residues. With 3 bases clipped from V and 6 bases from J, the junction kept 5 bases outside the gene matches. CDR1 and CDR2 from the germline V gene are LNHDA and SQIVND (reference sequence). The DNA of the CDR3 is TGTGCCAGTAGTATTAAGGGGGCGGTTCAGCCCCAGCATTTT. This gives the protein CASSIKGAVQPQHF.

The chain joins TRBV7-2 to TRBJ1-1, with D unresolved. The CDR3 length is 11 residues. Trimming pared 5 bases from V and 7 bases from J, leaving 8 bases between. CDR1 is SGHTA, CDR2 FQGNSA, per germline. This CDR3 is CASSRTSEAFF. The CDR3 coding sequence is TGTGCCAGCAGCAGAACAAGTGAAGCTTTCTTT. Filled out from reference TRBV7-2 and TRBJ1-1, the complete variable domain reads GAGVSQSPSNKVTEKGKDVELRCDPISGHTALYWYRQSLGQGLEFLIYFQGNSAPDKSGLPSDRFSAERTGGSVSTLTIQRTQQEDSAVYLCASSRTSEAFFGQGTRLTVV.